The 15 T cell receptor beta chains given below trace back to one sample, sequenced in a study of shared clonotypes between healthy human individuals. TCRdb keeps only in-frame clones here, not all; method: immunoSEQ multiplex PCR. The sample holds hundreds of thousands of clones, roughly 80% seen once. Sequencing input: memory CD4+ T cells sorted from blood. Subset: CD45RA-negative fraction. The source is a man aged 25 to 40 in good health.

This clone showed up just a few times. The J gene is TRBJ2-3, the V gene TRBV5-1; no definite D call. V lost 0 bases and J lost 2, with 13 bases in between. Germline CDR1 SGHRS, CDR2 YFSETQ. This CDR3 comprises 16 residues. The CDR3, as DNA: TGCGCCAGCAGCTTGGGGCCCCGATCCCCCACAGATACGCAGTATTTT. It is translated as CASSLGPRSPTDTQYF.

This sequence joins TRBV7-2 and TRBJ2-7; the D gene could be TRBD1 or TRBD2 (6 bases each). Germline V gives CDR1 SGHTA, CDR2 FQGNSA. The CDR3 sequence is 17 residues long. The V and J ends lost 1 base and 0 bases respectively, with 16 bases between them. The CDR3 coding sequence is TGTGCCAGCAGCTTAGGATTTCGGGGGCCCCACTCCTACGAGCAGTACTTC. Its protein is CASSLGFRGPHSYEQYF.

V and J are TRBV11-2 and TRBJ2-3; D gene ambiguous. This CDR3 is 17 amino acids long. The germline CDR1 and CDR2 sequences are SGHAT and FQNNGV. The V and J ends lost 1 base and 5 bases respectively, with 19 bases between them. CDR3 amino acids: CASSLGANRGPQDTQYF. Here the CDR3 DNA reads TGTGCCAGCAGCTTAGGGGCCAACAGAGGCCCACAAGATACGCAGTATTTT.

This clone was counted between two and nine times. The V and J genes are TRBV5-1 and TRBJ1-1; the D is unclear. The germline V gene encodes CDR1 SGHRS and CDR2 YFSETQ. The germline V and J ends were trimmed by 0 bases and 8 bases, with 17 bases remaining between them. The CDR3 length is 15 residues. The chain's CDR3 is CASSLGDIRLLEAFF. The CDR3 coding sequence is TGCGCCAGCAGCTTGGGCGACATCCGGTTGCTGGAAGCTTTCTTT.

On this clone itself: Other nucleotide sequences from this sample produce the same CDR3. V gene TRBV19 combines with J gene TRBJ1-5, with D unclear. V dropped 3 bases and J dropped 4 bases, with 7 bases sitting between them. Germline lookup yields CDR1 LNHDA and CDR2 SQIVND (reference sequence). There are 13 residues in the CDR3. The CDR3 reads CASSIDTNQPQHF. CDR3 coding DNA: TGTGCCAGTAGTATCGACACAAATCAGCCCCAGCATTTT.

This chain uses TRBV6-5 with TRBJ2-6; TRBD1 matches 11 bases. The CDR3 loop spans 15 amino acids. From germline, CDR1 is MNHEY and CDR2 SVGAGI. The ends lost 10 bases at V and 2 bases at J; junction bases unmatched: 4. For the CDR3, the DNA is TGTGCCACCCGGGACAGGGGGGCTGGGGCCAACGTCCTGACTTTC. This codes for CATRDRGAGANVLTF.

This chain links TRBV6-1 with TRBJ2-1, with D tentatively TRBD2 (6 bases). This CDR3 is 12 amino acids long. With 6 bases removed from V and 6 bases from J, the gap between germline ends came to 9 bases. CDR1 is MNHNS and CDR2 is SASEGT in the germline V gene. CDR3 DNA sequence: TGTGCCAGCAGGTCACTAGCCAATGAGCAGTTCTTC. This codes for CASRSLANEQFF.

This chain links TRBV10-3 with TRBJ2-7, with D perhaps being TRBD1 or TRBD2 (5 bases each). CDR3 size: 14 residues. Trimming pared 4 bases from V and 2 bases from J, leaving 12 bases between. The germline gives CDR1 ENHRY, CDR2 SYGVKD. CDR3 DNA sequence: TGTGCCATCAGTGTAGGCAGGGAGACCTACGAGCAGTACTTC. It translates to CAISVGRETYEQYF.

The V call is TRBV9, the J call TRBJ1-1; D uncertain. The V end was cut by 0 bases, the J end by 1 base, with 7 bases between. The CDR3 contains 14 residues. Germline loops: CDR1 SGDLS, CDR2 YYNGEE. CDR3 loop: CASSVAGTNTEAFF. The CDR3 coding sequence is TGTGCCAGCAGCGTAGCTGGTACGAACACTGAAGCTTTCTTT.

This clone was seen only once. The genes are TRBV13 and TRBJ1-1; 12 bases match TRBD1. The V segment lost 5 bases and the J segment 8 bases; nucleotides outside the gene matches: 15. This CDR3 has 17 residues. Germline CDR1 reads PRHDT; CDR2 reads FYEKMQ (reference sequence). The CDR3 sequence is CASSAYTGQGALREAFF. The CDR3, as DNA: TGTGCCAGCAGCGCCTACACGGGACAGGGGGCCCTCCGCGAAGCTTTCTTT.

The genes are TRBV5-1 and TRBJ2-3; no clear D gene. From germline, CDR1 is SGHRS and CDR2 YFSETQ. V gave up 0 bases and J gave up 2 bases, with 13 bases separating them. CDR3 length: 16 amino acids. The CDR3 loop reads CASSLALLGTTDTQYF. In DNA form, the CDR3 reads TGCGCCAGCAGCTTGGCCCTTCTAGGAACCACAGATACGCAGTATTTT.

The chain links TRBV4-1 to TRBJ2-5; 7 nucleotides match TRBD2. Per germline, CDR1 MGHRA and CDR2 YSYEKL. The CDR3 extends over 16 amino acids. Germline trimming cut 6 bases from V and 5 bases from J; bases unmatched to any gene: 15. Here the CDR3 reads CASRKIGGGAAETQYF. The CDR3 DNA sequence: TGCGCCAGCAGGAAAATCGGGGGAGGGGCGGCTGAGACCCAGTACTTC.

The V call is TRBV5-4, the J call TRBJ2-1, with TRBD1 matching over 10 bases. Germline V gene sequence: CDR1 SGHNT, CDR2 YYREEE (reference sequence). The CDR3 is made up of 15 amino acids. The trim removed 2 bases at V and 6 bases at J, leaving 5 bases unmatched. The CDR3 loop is CASSLRQGAGNEQFF. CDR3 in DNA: TGTGCCAGCAGCTTACGACAGGGGGCCGGCAATGAGCAGTTCTTC.

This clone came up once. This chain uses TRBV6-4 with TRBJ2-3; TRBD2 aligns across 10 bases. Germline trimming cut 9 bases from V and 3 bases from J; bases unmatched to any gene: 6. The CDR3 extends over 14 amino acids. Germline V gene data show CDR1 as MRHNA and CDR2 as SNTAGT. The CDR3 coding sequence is TGTGCCAGTTCGTCAGCGGGAGGGACAGATACGCAGTATTTT. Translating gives CASSSAGGTDTQYF.

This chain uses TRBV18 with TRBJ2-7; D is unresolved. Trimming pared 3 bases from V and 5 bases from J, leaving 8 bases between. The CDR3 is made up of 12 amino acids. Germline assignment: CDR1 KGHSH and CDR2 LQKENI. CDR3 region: CASSPPRDEQYF. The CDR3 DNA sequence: TGTGCCAGCTCACCTCCCCGGGACGAGCAGTACTTC.